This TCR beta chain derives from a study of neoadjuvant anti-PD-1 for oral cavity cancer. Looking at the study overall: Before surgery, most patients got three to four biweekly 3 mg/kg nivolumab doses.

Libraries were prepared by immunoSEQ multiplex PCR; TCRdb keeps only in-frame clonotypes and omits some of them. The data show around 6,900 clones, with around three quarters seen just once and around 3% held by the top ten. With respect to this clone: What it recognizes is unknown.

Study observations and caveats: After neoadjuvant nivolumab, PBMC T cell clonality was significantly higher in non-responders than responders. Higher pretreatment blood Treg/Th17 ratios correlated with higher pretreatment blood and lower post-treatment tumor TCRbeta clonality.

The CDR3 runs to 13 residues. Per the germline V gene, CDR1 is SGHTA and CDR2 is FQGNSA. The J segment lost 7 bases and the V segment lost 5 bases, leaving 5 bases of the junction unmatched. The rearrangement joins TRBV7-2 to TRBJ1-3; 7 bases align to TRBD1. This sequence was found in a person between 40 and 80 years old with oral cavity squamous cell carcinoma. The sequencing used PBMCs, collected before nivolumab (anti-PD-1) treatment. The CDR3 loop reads CASSLTGWNTIYF. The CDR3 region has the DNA TGTGCCAGCAGCCTGACAGGGTGGAACACCATATATTTT.